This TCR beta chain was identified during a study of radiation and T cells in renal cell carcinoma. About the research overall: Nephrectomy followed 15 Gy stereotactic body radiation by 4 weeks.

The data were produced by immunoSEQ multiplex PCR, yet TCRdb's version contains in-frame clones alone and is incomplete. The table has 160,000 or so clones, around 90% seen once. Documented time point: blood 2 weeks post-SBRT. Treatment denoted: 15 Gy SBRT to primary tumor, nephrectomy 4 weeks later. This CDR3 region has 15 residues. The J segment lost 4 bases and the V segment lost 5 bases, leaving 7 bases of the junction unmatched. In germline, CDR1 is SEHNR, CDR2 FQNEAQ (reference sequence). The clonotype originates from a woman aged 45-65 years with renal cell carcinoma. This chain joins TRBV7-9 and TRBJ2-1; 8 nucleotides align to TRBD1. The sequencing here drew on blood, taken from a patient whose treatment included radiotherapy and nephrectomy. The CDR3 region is CASSPRQGTYNEQFF. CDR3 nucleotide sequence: TGTGCCAGCAGCCCCCGACAGGGGACATACAATGAGCAGTTCTTC.